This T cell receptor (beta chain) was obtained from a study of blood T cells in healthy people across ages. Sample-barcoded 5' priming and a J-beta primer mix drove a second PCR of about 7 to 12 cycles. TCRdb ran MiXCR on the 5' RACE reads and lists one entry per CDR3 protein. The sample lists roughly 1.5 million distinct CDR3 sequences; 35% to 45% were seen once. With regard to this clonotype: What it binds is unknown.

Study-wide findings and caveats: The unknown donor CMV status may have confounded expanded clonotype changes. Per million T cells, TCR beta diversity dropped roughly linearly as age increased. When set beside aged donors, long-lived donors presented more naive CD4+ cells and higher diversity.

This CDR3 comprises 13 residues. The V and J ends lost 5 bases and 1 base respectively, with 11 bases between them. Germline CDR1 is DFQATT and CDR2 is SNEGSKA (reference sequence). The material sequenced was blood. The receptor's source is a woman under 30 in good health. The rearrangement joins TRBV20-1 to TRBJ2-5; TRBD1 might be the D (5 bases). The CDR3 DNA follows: TGCAGTGCTCTTCGGACATTCCAAGAGACCCAGTACTTC. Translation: CSALRTFQETQYF.